This T cell receptor (beta chain) was identified in a study of OX40 agonist ivuxolimab in advanced cancers. In its sample, this clone was seen once. Trimming left V 6 bases short and J 3 bases short, with 14 bases between. This CDR3 has 14 amino acids. The germline V gene encodes CDR1 SNHLY and CDR2 FYNNEI. Generated by immunoSEQ multiplex PCR, the TCRdb table keeps only in-frame clones and is missing some. The sample records 53,000 or so clones, approximately 87% being singletons. The receptor comes from an adult with an advanced solid tumor such as melanoma, head and neck, liver or kidney cancer. The material sequenced was CD4+ or CD8+ T cells sorted from blood, taken in a trial of the OX40 agonist ivuxolimab. The chain has TRBV2 and TRBJ1-1, with D perhaps TRBD1 (5 bases). CDR3 sequence reads: CASRPRGGYTEAFF. DNA for the CDR3: TGTGCCAGCAGACCGAGGGGCGGGTACACTGAAGCTTTCTTT.